Listed below are T cell receptor beta chains from one sample, sequenced in a study of cytomegalovirus exposure and HLA in healthy donors. Assay used: immunoSEQ multiplex PCR; TCRdb lists only in-frame clones, some missing. This table has about 100,000 clones, roughly 75% appearing once. The sequenced sample was PBMCs. These receptors were taken from a man younger than 45 in good health and CMV-seronegative. Both conserved end residues are part of each CDR3. Each record gives: J gene, V gene, D gene, clone size, CDR3 protein, CDR3 DNA. The D gene is left open where the match is weak. Not all rows give a size; the values are once, few, many and, for expanded clones, a class.

j_call: TRBJ2-7
v_call: TRBV6-5
d_call: TRBD1
clone_size: -
cdr3_aa: CASSYGTGTYEQYF
cdr3_nt: TGTGCCAGCAGTTACGGGACAGGGACCTACGAGCAGTACTTC

j_call: TRBJ1-5
v_call: TRBV15
d_call: TRBD1
clone_size: -
cdr3_aa: CATLAGTGNQPQHF
cdr3_nt: TGTGCCACCCTCGCCGGGACAGGTAATCAGCCCCAGCATTTT

j_call: TRBJ2-5
v_call: TRBV9
d_call: TRBD2
clone_size: -
cdr3_aa: CASSVGVSGGVAAQYF
cdr3_nt: TGTGCCAGCAGCGTAGGTGTTTCGGGGGGTGTTGCCGCCCAGTACTTC

j_call: TRBJ1-1
v_call: TRBV10-3
d_call: -
clone_size: -
cdr3_aa: CAISESSPGNAEAFF
cdr3_nt: TGTGCCATCAGTGAGTCGTCTCCAGGGAATGCTGAAGCTTTCTTT

j_call: TRBJ2-7
v_call: TRBV4-2
d_call: TRBD2
clone_size: -
cdr3_aa: CASSQAETSGRIGEQYF
cdr3_nt: TGTGCCAGCAGCCAAGCCGAGACTAGCGGGAGAATCGGCGAGCAGTACTTC

j_call: TRBJ1-1
v_call: TRBV27
d_call: -
clone_size: once
cdr3_aa: CATLRNTEAFF
cdr3_nt: TGTGCCACCCTCCGGAACACTGAAGCTTTCTTT

j_call: TRBJ1-3
v_call: TRBV5-8
d_call: TRBD1
clone_size: -
cdr3_aa: CASSRSGTGRNTIYF
cdr3_nt: TGTGCCAGCAGCCGGTCCGGGACAGGAAGAAACACCATATATTTT

j_call: TRBJ2-7
v_call: TRBV5-1
d_call: TRBD1
clone_size: -
cdr3_aa: CASSSGQGIWEQYF
cdr3_nt: TGCGCCAGCAGCTCGGGACAGGGGATATGGGAGCAGTACTTC

j_call: TRBJ2-3
v_call: TRBV4-3
d_call: -
clone_size: -
cdr3_aa: CASSQFPPDSSTDTQYF
cdr3_nt: TGCGCCAGCAGCCAATTCCCCCCGGACAGTAGCACAGATACGCAGTATTTT

j_call: TRBJ2-7
v_call: TRBV5-1
d_call: -
clone_size: once
cdr3_aa: CASSLDSEGLEQCF
cdr3_nt: TGCGCCAGCAGCTTGGATTCGGAAGGTTTGGAGCAGTGCTTC

j_call: TRBJ2-3
v_call: TRBV5-8
d_call: TRBD1
clone_size: -
cdr3_aa: CASSLEGTADTDTQYF
cdr3_nt: TGTGCCAGCAGCTTGGAAGGGACAGCCGACACAGATACGCAGTATTTT

j_call: TRBJ1-5
v_call: TRBV13
d_call: -
clone_size: -
cdr3_aa: CASSVQTEFLNQPQHF
cdr3_nt: TGTGCCAGCAGCGTACAGACAGAGTTCCTAAATCAGCCCCAGCATTTT

j_call: TRBJ1-4
v_call: TRBV5-1
d_call: TRBD1
clone_size: few
cdr3_aa: CASSLIGTGEKLFF
cdr3_nt: TGCGCCAGCAGCTTGATAGGGACAGGCGAAAAACTGTTTTTT

j_call: TRBJ2-5
v_call: TRBV5-5
d_call: TRBD1
clone_size: -
cdr3_aa: CASSTQGSYQETQYF
cdr3_nt: TGTGCCAGCAGTACACAGGGGTCGTACCAAGAGACCCAGTACTTC

j_call: TRBJ2-4
v_call: TRBV7-8
d_call: -
clone_size: -
cdr3_aa: CASSSLGASNIQYF
cdr3_nt: TGTGCCAGCAGCTCCTTGGGGGCTTCTAACATTCAGTACTTC

j_call: TRBJ2-7
v_call: TRBV30
d_call: -
clone_size: -
cdr3_aa: CAWNSAHEQYF
cdr3_nt: TGTGCCTGGAACTCCGCCCACGAGCAGTACTTC

j_call: TRBJ2-3
v_call: TRBV10-1
d_call: -
clone_size: once
cdr3_aa: CASGSTDTQYF
cdr3_nt: TGCGCCTCAGGGAGCACAGATACGCAGTATTTT

j_call: TRBJ2-1
v_call: TRBV4-3
d_call: -
clone_size: few
cdr3_aa: CASSQDFSGAAYNEQFF
cdr3_nt: TGCGCCAGCAGCCAAGATTTTTCAGGGGCGGCCTACAATGAGCAGTTCTTC

j_call: TRBJ2-1
v_call: TRBV5-1
d_call: TRBD1
clone_size: -
cdr3_aa: CASSLELGQGYNEQFF
cdr3_nt: TGCGCCAGCAGCTTGGAGCTAGGACAGGGCTACAATGAGCAGTTCTTC

j_call: TRBJ2-1
v_call: TRBV11-2
d_call: TRBD2
clone_size: -
cdr3_aa: CASSLRLAGSYNEQFF
cdr3_nt: TGTGCCAGCAGCTTACGACTAGCGGGATCGTACAATGAGCAGTTCTTC

j_call: TRBJ2-3
v_call: TRBV6-4
d_call: -
clone_size: -
cdr3_aa: CASRLNCGSTDTQYF
cdr3_nt: TGTGCCAGCAGACTCAACTGTGGTAGCACAGATACGCAGTATTTT

j_call: TRBJ2-7
v_call: TRBV15
d_call: -
clone_size: -
cdr3_aa: CATSRVGQVYEQYF
cdr3_nt: TGTGCCACCAGCAGAGTCGGTCAAGTCTACGAGCAGTACTTC

j_call: TRBJ1-5
v_call: TRBV7-9
d_call: -
clone_size: -
cdr3_aa: CASSFHTGSRRLLQHF
cdr3_nt: TGTGCCAGCAGCTTTCATACCGGGTCCAGGAGGTTGCTCCAGCATTTT

j_call: TRBJ1-2
v_call: TRBV27
d_call: -
clone_size: -
cdr3_aa: CASSDSLSWGYTF
cdr3_nt: TGTGCCAGCAGTGACTCTCTGAGTTGGGGCTACACCTTC

j_call: TRBJ2-1
v_call: TRBV5-4
d_call: -
clone_size: -
cdr3_aa: CASNTQVGYNEQFF
cdr3_nt: TGTGCCAGCAATACCCAGGTAGGATACAATGAGCAGTTCTTC

j_call: TRBJ1-1
v_call: TRBV9
d_call: -
clone_size: -
cdr3_aa: CASSPGRGNLNTEAFF
cdr3_nt: TGTGCCAGCAGTCCTGGACGGGGGAATTTGAACACTGAAGCTTTCTTT

j_call: TRBJ1-5
v_call: TRBV30
d_call: TRBD1
clone_size: -
cdr3_aa: CAWSVDRTGFYSNQPQHF
cdr3_nt: TGTGCCTGGAGTGTCGACCGGACAGGCTTTTATAGCAATCAGCCCCAGCATTTT

j_call: TRBJ2-5
v_call: TRBV30
d_call: TRBD2
clone_size: -
cdr3_aa: CAWSLGGQETQYF
cdr3_nt: TGTGCCTGGAGTTTGGGGGGGCAAGAGACCCAGTACTTC

j_call: TRBJ2-7
v_call: TRBV9
d_call: TRBD1
clone_size: few
cdr3_aa: CASSVGTGAIYEQYF
cdr3_nt: TGTGCCAGCAGCGTAGGGACAGGGGCTATTTACGAGCAGTACTTC

j_call: TRBJ2-5
v_call: TRBV7-2
d_call: TRBD1
clone_size: -
cdr3_aa: CASSFSAGTGGRETQYF
cdr3_nt: TGTGCCAGCAGCTTTTCAGCCGGGACAGGGGGTAGAGAGACCCAGTACTTC

j_call: TRBJ2-7
v_call: TRBV25-1
d_call: TRBD2
clone_size: -
cdr3_aa: CASSEASGAYYEQYF
cdr3_nt: TGTGCCAGCAGTGAGGCTAGCGGGGCGTACTACGAGCAGTACTTC

j_call: TRBJ1-1
v_call: TRBV11-2
d_call: TRBD1
clone_size: -
cdr3_aa: CASSARDRGTEAFF
cdr3_nt: TGTGCCAGCAGCGCCCGGGACAGGGGCACTGAAGCTTTCTTT

j_call: TRBJ2-6
v_call: TRBV11-2
d_call: -
clone_size: -
cdr3_aa: CASSSYTGGSGANVLTF
cdr3_nt: TGTGCCAGCAGCTCCTACACCGGAGGCTCTGGGGCCAACGTCCTGACTTTC

j_call: TRBJ2-7
v_call: TRBV7-2
d_call: TRBD2
clone_size: -
cdr3_aa: CASSLVLLAGVEQYF
cdr3_nt: TGTGCCAGCAGCTTAGTTTTGCTAGCGGGAGTCGAGCAGTACTTC

j_call: TRBJ2-7
v_call: TRBV5-1
d_call: -
clone_size: -
cdr3_aa: CASSPKPGGSYEQYF
cdr3_nt: TGCGCCAGCAGCCCCAAACCCGGGGGCTCCTACGAGCAGTACTTC

j_call: TRBJ2-1
v_call: TRBV6-1
d_call: TRBD1
clone_size: -
cdr3_aa: CASWDRSYNEQFF
cdr3_nt: TGTGCCAGTTGGGACAGGAGTTACAATGAGCAGTTCTTC

j_call: TRBJ1-2
v_call: TRBV5-1
d_call: TRBD1
clone_size: -
cdr3_aa: CASSYEAGGKGYTF
cdr3_nt: TGCGCCAGCAGCTACGAGGCAGGGGGCAAGGGCTACACCTTC